These 14 T cell receptor beta chains came from one sample sequenced in a study of T cell responses to AZD1222 COVID-19 vaccine (dated by TCRdb to the early 2020s). Library prep was done by the immunoSEQ multiplex PCR assay. TCRdb mirrors the immuneACCESS table, restricted to in-frame sequences. Some clones are absent from its copies; in checked studies, under half trace to an unresolved V gene, and the reason for the others is unknown. Counted in this sample were about 140,000 clones; 80% to 95% of them appeared once. The ten largest make up approximately 4.7% of the sample. The sample's time point label, in plain terms: baseline before first vaccination. The input for sequencing was peripheral blood, taken on day 0 of AZD1222 vaccination. All receptors derive from an adult in good health.

In DNA form, the CDR3 reads TGTGCCAGCAGTCGACAGTCTCTCACTGAAGCTTTCTTT. Its translation: CASSRQSLTEAFF. The chain is built from TRBV7-9 and TRBJ1-1; TRBD1 is a possible D gene (5 bases). The CDR3 covers 13 residues. Trimming left V 6 bases short and J 4 bases short, with 12 bases between. Germline CDR1 reads SEHNR; CDR2 reads FQNEAQ (reference sequence). The full variable domain, completed using reference TRBV7-9 and TRBJ1-1, is DTGVSQNPRHKITKRGQNVTFRCDPISEHNRLYWYRQTLGQGPEFLTYFQNEAQLEKSRLLSDRFSAERPKGSFSTLEIQRTEQGDSAMYLCASSRQSLTEAFFGQGTRLTVV.

This rearrangement joins TRBV2 to TRBJ2-5, with 7 bases identical to TRBD2. Germline V gene data show CDR1 as SNHLY and CDR2 as FYNNEI. V gave up 3 bases and J gave up 6 bases; unmatched junction bases: 10. This CDR3 has 15 residues. As DNA, the CDR3 is TGTGCCAGCAGTGATAGGGCGACCAGCGGGAAGACCCAGTACTTC. Translation: CASSDRATSGKTQYF.

Details on this clone: This CDR3 is also generated by other DNA sequences in the sample. The chain uses TRBV25-1 and TRBJ1-1; D gene ambiguous. The CDR3 sequence is 12 residues long. CDR1 MGHDK and CDR2 SYGVNS come from the germline V gene. V was pared by 3 bases and J by 6 bases, with 8 bases between. CDR3 coding DNA: TGTGCCAGCAGTGAGGGAAGGTCTGAAGCTTTCTTT. Residues: CASSEGRSEAFF.

The rearrangement joins TRBV6-4 to TRBJ2-1; TRBD2 matches 8 bases. The CDR3 loop spans 16 amino acids. V gave up 4 bases and J gave up 6 bases; unmatched junction bases: 11. Germline values: CDR1 MRHNA, CDR2 SNTAGT. The CDR3 DNA reads as TGTGCCAGCAGTGCTACACTAGCGGCAGCGAGCAATGAGCAGTTCTTC. This sequence encodes CASSATLAAASNEQFF.

The V call is TRBV5-6, the J call TRBJ2-5; the D gene is possibly TRBD1 (6 bases). Trimming pared 3 bases from V and 5 bases from J, leaving 14 bases between. CDR3 length: 14 residues. Germline V lookup: CDR1 SGHDT, CDR2 YYEEEE. The CDR3 protein is CASSSETGFETQYF. The CDR3 DNA follows: TGTGCCAGCAGCTCAGAAACAGGGTTCGAGACCCAGTACTTC.

The chain joins TRBV9 to TRBJ1-6; D uncertain. This CDR3 contains 13 residues. V lost 3 bases, J lost 7 bases, and 8 bases lay in between. From germline, CDR1 is SGDLS and CDR2 YYNGEE. The CDR3: CASSGPKNSPLHF. CDR3 bases: TGTGCCAGCAGCGGGCCGAAAAATTCACCCCTCCACTTT.

The chain uses TRBV28 and TRBJ1-1, with D perhaps TRBD1 (5 bases). The germline gives CDR1 MDHEN, CDR2 SYDVKM. V was pared by 2 bases and J by 0 bases, with 10 bases between. The CDR3 runs 15 residues. The CDR3, as DNA: TGTGCCAGCAGTTTAGGTGGGACGGTGAACACTGAAGCTTTCTTT. Translation gives CASSLGGTVNTEAFF.

CDR3 region: CASTGTGTGRNQPQHF. CDR3 bases: TGTGCCAGTACCGGGACCGGGACAGGACGCAATCAGCCCCAGCATTTT. The genes are TRBV19 and TRBJ1-5; TRBD1 aligns across 8 bases. CDR1 is LNHDA and CDR2 is SQIVND in the germline V gene (reference sequence). V shed 7 bases, J shed 2 bases, and the junction held 10 bases outside the gene matches. The CDR3 has 16 amino acids.

This rearrangement joins TRBV11-2 to TRBJ2-3; possibly TRBD1 for D (6 bases). The CDR3 covers 17 residues. Germline CDR1 SGHAT, CDR2 FQNNGV. The V end was cut by 4 bases, the J end by 1 base, with 18 bases between. As DNA, the CDR3 is TGTGCCAGCAGCTCCATCTCAGGGGAATTGGGCACAGATACGCAGTATTTT. It yields the protein CASSSISGELGTDTQYF.

The gene calls are TRBV6-2 or TRBV6-3 and TRBJ2-1; the D is unclear. The germline gives CDR1 MNHEY, CDR2 SVGEGT. V was pared by 0 bases and J by 4 bases, with 7 bases between. The CDR3 loop spans 14 amino acids. The CDR3 is CASSYSLLYNEQFF. CDR3 sequence (DNA): TGTGCCAGCAGTTACTCTTTGTTATACAATGAGCAGTTCTTC.

The gene calls are TRBV11-3 and TRBJ2-1, with 14 bases that match TRBD2. Per the germline V gene, CDR1 is SGHNT and CDR2 is YENEEA. There are 14 residues in the CDR3. V gave up 4 bases and J gave up 8 bases; unmatched junction bases: 1. CDR3: CASSWGLAGDEQFF. The CDR3 DNA sequence: TGTGCCAGCAGCTGGGGACTAGCGGGAGATGAGCAGTTCTTC.

V is TRBV28 and J is TRBJ1-1; 7 nucleotides agree with TRBD1. The CDR3 sequence is 13 residues long. Germline CDR1 and CDR2: MDHEN and SYDVKM. With V trimmed by 2 bases and J by 9 bases, 6 bases remained unmatched. The CDR3 bases are TGTGCCAGCAGTTTAAGGGCAGGGGGAAAAGCTTTCTTT. Translation gives CASSLRAGGKAFF.

The chain couples TRBV3-1 (or the pseudogene TRBV3-2) to TRBJ1-2; 9 bases are a match to TRBD1. The CDR3 contains 16 residues. V dropped 5 bases and J dropped 2; count of bases not matched to a gene: 9. The V gene's germline CDR1 is LGHDT and CDR2 YNNKEL (reference sequence). The CDR3 DNA reads TGTGCCAGCAGCACGGGACAGGGATCATCCAACTATGGCTACACCTTC. Its protein is CASSTGQGSSNYGYTF.

The chain employs TRBV5-1 and TRBJ2-7; D is possibly TRBD1 (5 bases). V was cut by 5 bases and J by 0 bases, with 15 bases left in between. This CDR3 region has 15 residues. From germline, CDR1 is SGHRS and CDR2 YFSETQ. The CDR3 DNA reads TGCGCCAGCAGTTACGACAGCGAGAGCTCCTACGAGCAGTACTTC. Protein sequence: CASSYDSESSYEQYF.